The rows below give T cell receptor beta chains drawn from one sample of a study of CD8 T cells in Susac syndrome. TCRdb recomputed calls from the immunoSEQ multiplex PCR reads with MiXCR, one row per CDR3 protein. The sample records about 190,000 distinct CDR3 sequences, 90% to 97% being singletons. Sequencing used CD4+ T cells from PBMCs. Every receptor here comes from a human donor with Susac syndrome. The CDR3 runs from the conserved cysteine through the conserved F or W. The order of the fields is clone size, D gene, V gene, J gene, CDR3 protein, CDR3 DNA. The D gene is left open where the match is weak. Not all rows give a size; the values are once, few, many and, for expanded clones, a class.

clone_size: once; d_call: NA; v_call: TRBV2; j_call: TRBJ2-5; cdr3_aa: CASMTHPRETQYF; cdr3_nt: TGTGCCAGCATGACACACCCCAGGGAGACCCAGTACTTC
clone_size: once; d_call: NA; v_call: TRBV6-5; j_call: TRBJ1-2; cdr3_aa: CASSRDTDNYGYTF; cdr3_nt: TGTGCCAGCAGCCGGGACACCGATAACTATGGCTACACCTTC
clone_size: NA; d_call: TRBD1; v_call: TRBV29-1; j_call: TRBJ1-1; cdr3_aa: CSVEGPNRGEAFF; cdr3_nt: TGCAGCGTTGAGGGGCCGAACAGGGGCGAAGCTTTCTTT
clone_size: NA; d_call: TRBD2; v_call: TRBV29-1; j_call: TRBJ2-2; cdr3_aa: CSVGASGGVNTGELFF; cdr3_nt: TGCAGCGTTGGGGCTAGCGGGGGGGTGAACACCGGGGAGCTGTTTTTT
clone_size: NA; d_call: TRBD2; v_call: TRBV20-1; j_call: TRBJ2-7; cdr3_aa: CSAIPGLAGVEQYF; cdr3_nt: TGCAGTGCTATACCGGGACTAGCGGGGGTCGAGCAGTACTTC
clone_size: NA; d_call: NA; v_call: TRBV9; j_call: TRBJ2-2; cdr3_aa: CASSVWSENTGELFF; cdr3_nt: TGTGCCAGCAGCGTGTGGTCAGAGAACACCGGGGAGCTGTTTTTT
clone_size: NA; d_call: NA; v_call: TRBV6-5; j_call: TRBJ2-7; cdr3_aa: CASSYSGPTSSYEQYF; cdr3_nt: TGTGCCAGCAGTTACTCGGGCCCGACGAGCTCCTACGAGCAGTACTTC
clone_size: NA; d_call: TRBD1; v_call: TRBV19; j_call: TRBJ1-5; cdr3_aa: CASNEEGARGQPQHF; cdr3_nt: TGTGCCAGTAACGAGGAGGGGGCGCGAGGTCAGCCCCAGCATTTT
clone_size: NA; d_call: NA; v_call: TRBV5-4; j_call: TRBJ2-5; cdr3_aa: CASSQQKELGETQYF; cdr3_nt: TGTGCCAGCAGCCAGCAGAAAGAGCTTGGAGAGACCCAGTACTTC
clone_size: NA; d_call: NA; v_call: TRBV30; j_call: TRBJ2-3; cdr3_aa: CAWRKSTDTQYF; cdr3_nt: TGTGCCTGGAGAAAGAGCACAGATACGCAGTATTTT
clone_size: NA; d_call: NA; v_call: TRBV5-6; j_call: TRBJ1-6; cdr3_aa: CASSDRVPPLHF; cdr3_nt: TGTGCCAGCAGCGACCGCGTGCCACCCCTCCACTTT
clone_size: NA; d_call: TRBD1; v_call: TRBV12-3/TRBV12-4; j_call: TRBJ2-7; cdr3_aa: CASSLGTGEDF; cdr3_nt: TGTGCCAGCAGTCTCGGGACAGGGGAGGACTTC
clone_size: NA; d_call: TRBD1; v_call: TRBV9; j_call: TRBJ1-2; cdr3_aa: CASSASGTAYGYTF; cdr3_nt: TGTGCCAGCAGCGCCTCCGGGACAGCCTATGGCTACACCTTC
clone_size: NA; d_call: NA; v_call: TRBV12-3/TRBV12-4; j_call: TRBJ1-1; cdr3_aa: CASSLTRQVNTEAFF; cdr3_nt: TGTGCCAGCAGTCTCACTAGACAGGTGAACACTGAAGCTTTCTTT
clone_size: NA; d_call: NA; v_call: TRBV28; j_call: TRBJ2-5; cdr3_aa: CASSPPCCHF; cdr3_nt: TGTGCCAGCAGTCCACCGTGTTGCCACTTC
clone_size: NA; d_call: NA; v_call: TRBV6-5; j_call: TRBJ2-5; cdr3_aa: CASSYYPAQETQYF; cdr3_nt: TGTGCCAGCAGTTATTATCCAGCTCAAGAGACCCAGTACTTC
clone_size: NA; d_call: TRBD2; v_call: TRBV4-2; j_call: TRBJ2-5; cdr3_aa: CASSQTIAGAGEETQYF; cdr3_nt: TGTGCCAGCAGCCAAACAATAGCGGGGGCCGGAGAAGAGACCCAGTACTTC
clone_size: NA; d_call: NA; v_call: TRBV18; j_call: TRBJ1-1; cdr3_aa: CASSPPVGSYTEAFF; cdr3_nt: TGTGCCAGCTCACCACCCGTGGGGTCCTACACTGAAGCTTTCTTT
clone_size: NA; d_call: NA; v_call: TRBV30; j_call: TRBJ2-2; cdr3_aa: CAWSALLNTGELFF; cdr3_nt: TGTGCCTGGAGCGCCCTCCTTAACACCGGGGAGCTGTTTTTT
clone_size: NA; d_call: NA; v_call: TRBV12-3/TRBV12-4; j_call: TRBJ2-2; cdr3_aa: CASASSGPPTGELFF; cdr3_nt: TGTGCCAGCGCATCCTCCGGGCCGCCGACCGGGGAGCTGTTTTTT
clone_size: NA; d_call: NA; v_call: TRBV4-3; j_call: TRBJ2-3; cdr3_aa: CASSQEDTQYF; cdr3_nt: TGCGCCAGCAGCCAAGAAGATACGCAGTATTTT
clone_size: NA; d_call: NA; v_call: TRBV19; j_call: TRBJ2-3; cdr3_aa: CASSIGSARTDTQYF; cdr3_nt: TGTGCCAGTAGTATTGGCTCCGCTCGCACAGATACGCAGTATTTT
clone_size: NA; d_call: NA; v_call: TRBV20-1; j_call: TRBJ2-4; cdr3_aa: CSVLSGRRPDQYF; cdr3_nt: TGCAGTGTCCTATCAGGACGGAGGCCAGACCAGTACTTC
clone_size: NA; d_call: TRBD2; v_call: TRBV9; j_call: TRBJ2-7; cdr3_aa: CASSATSGVPYEQYF; cdr3_nt: TGTGCCAGCAGCGCGACTAGCGGGGTACCCTACGAGCAGTACTTC
clone_size: NA; d_call: TRBD1; v_call: TRBV29-1; j_call: TRBJ2-7; cdr3_aa: CSVAPRGQSYEQYF; cdr3_nt: TGCAGCGTTGCCCCCAGGGGGCAGTCCTACGAGCAGTACTTC
clone_size: once; d_call: NA; v_call: TRBV10-3; j_call: TRBJ2-7; cdr3_aa: CAISETGIYEQYF; cdr3_nt: TGTGCCATCAGTGAGACAGGGATCTACGAGCAGTACTTC
clone_size: NA; d_call: NA; v_call: TRBV21-1; j_call: TRBJ2-2; cdr3_aa: CASRGAGELFF; cdr3_nt: TGTGCCAGCAGAGGCGCCGGGGAGCTGTTTTTT
clone_size: NA; d_call: NA; v_call: TRBV20-1; j_call: TRBJ2-3; cdr3_aa: CSARDLQQGFTDTQYF; cdr3_nt: TGCAGTGCTAGAGATCTACAGCAGGGTTTCACAGATACGCAGTATTTT
clone_size: NA; d_call: TRBD1; v_call: TRBV4-1; j_call: TRBJ2-1; cdr3_aa: CASSQAGQGPYNEQFF; cdr3_nt: TGCGCCAGCAGCCAAGCGGGACAGGGGCCTTACAATGAGCAGTTCTTC
clone_size: NA; d_call: NA; v_call: TRBV7-9; j_call: TRBJ1-5; cdr3_aa: CASSLDGEISLMPQHF; cdr3_nt: TGTGCTAGCAGCTTAGATGGGGAAATTTCTCTGATGCCCCAGCATTTT
clone_size: NA; d_call: NA; v_call: TRBV30; j_call: TRBJ1-1; cdr3_aa: CAWRTNTGTLTEAFF; cdr3_nt: TGTGCCTGGAGAACGAACACAGGGACTCTCACTGAAGCTTTCTTT
clone_size: NA; d_call: NA; v_call: TRBV10-3; j_call: TRBJ1-6; cdr3_aa: CAIKEGRYNSPLHF; cdr3_nt: TGTGCCATCAAGGAGGGACGGTATAATTCACCCCTCCACTTT
clone_size: once; d_call: NA; v_call: TRBV7-3; j_call: TRBJ1-5; cdr3_aa: CASSLGPAQPQHF; cdr3_nt: TGTGCCAGCAGCTTGGGCCCGGCTCAGCCCCAGCATTTT
clone_size: NA; d_call: NA; v_call: TRBV6-6; j_call: TRBJ2-1; cdr3_aa: CASSNPRLGGNEQFF; cdr3_nt: TGTGCCAGCAGTAATCCCCGACTGGGGGGCAATGAGCAGTTCTTC